Listed below are T cell receptor beta chains from one sample, sequenced in a study of OX40 agonist ivuxolimab in advanced cancers. Sequencing used immunoSEQ multiplex PCR; TCRdb keeps in-frame clones, though not all of them. The sample contains fewer than 6,000 clones, about 76% of which appear only once. Sequencing used CD4+ or CD8+ T cells sorted from blood, obtained in a trial of the OX40 agonist ivuxolimab. These TCRs come from an adult with an advanced solid tumor such as melanoma, head and neck, liver or kidney cancer. Each CDR3 is given with its conserved first and last residue. The D gene is left open where the match is weak. The size field is filled for only some rows; it gives once, few, many or a size class.

CDR3: CASTGAGDQETQYF; DNA: TGTGCCAGCACCGGAGCCGGGGACCAAGAGACCCAGTACTTC; D: NA; V: TRBV9; J: TRBJ2-5; size: NA
CDR3: CATDTGDQPQHF; DNA: TGTGCCACCGACACTGGAGATCAGCCCCAGCATTTT; D: NA; V: TRBV10-3; J: TRBJ1-5; size: NA
CDR3: CASSGTSGTFF; DNA: TGTGCCAGCAGCGGGACTAGCGGGACGTTCTTC; D: TRBD2; V: TRBV9; J: TRBJ2-1; size: NA
CDR3: CASRRQGRTNEKLFF; DNA: TGTGCCAGCAGACGCCAGGGGCGGACTAATGAAAAACTGTTTTTT; D: NA; V: TRBV6-5; J: TRBJ1-4; size: NA
CDR3: CASRTKPNTEAFF; DNA: TGTGCCAGCAGAACCAAACCCAACACTGAAGCTTTCTTT; D: NA; V: TRBV28; J: TRBJ1-1; size: NA
CDR3: CASSQDRGSSYEQYF; DNA: TGCGCCAGCAGCCAAGACAGGGGAAGCTCCTACGAGCAGTACTTC; D: NA; V: TRBV4-3; J: TRBJ2-7; size: few
CDR3: CASSSHTSGSYEQYF; DNA: TGTGCCAGCAGCTCTCATACTAGCGGGAGCTACGAGCAGTACTTC; D: TRBD2; V: TRBV7-9; J: TRBJ2-7; size: few
CDR3: CASSLTATYEQYF; DNA: TGTGCCAGCAGCTTAACGGCCACCTACGAGCAGTACTTC; D: NA; V: TRBV5-5; J: TRBJ2-7; size: NA
CDR3: CASSQGQATGELFF; DNA: TGTGCCAGCAGCCAAGGACAGGCCACCGGGGAGCTGTTTTTT; D: NA; V: TRBV4-2; J: TRBJ2-2; size: NA
CDR3: CASSLVAGYNDEQFF; DNA: TGTGCCAGCAGCTTGGTAGCGGGGTATAACGATGAGCAGTTCTTC; D: TRBD2; V: TRBV5-6; J: TRBJ2-1; size: NA
CDR3: CAISTPSGSMNEQFF; DNA: TGTGCCATCAGTACCCCTAGCGGGAGTATGAATGAGCAGTTCTTC; D: TRBD2; V: TRBV10-3; J: TRBJ2-1; size: NA
CDR3: CASSYGTGGIYGYTF; DNA: TGCGCCAGCAGCTATGGGACAGGCGGTATCTATGGCTACACCTTC; D: TRBD1; V: TRBV4-3; J: TRBJ1-2; size: once
CDR3: CASSVQGRTADTQYF; DNA: TGTGCCAGCAGCGTACAGGGGAGGACGGCAGATACGCAGTATTTT; D: NA; V: TRBV9; J: TRBJ2-3; size: NA
CDR3: CASSSGGRHSYEQYF; DNA: TGTGCCAGCTCTAGCGGGGGACGCCACTCCTACGAGCAGTACTTC; D: TRBD2; V: TRBV7-2; J: TRBJ2-7; size: NA
CDR3: CASSENLAKNIQYF; DNA: TGCGCCAGCAGCGAGAACCTGGCCAAAAACATTCAGTACTTC; D: NA; V: TRBV4-3; J: TRBJ2-4; size: NA
CDR3: CASSPDTTEAFF; DNA: TGTGCCAGCTCTCCGGACACCACTGAAGCTTTCTTT; D: NA; V: TRBV18; J: TRBJ1-1; size: few
CDR3: CASSLTSGGSRGGPNTQYF; DNA: TGCGCCAGCAGTCTGACTAGCGGCGGCTCCCGGGGGGGACCTAATACGCAGTATTTT; D: TRBD2; V: TRBV5-1; J: TRBJ2-3; size: few
CDR3: CASSRIAGDYNEQFF; DNA: TGCGCCAGCAGTCGAATAGCGGGAGATTACAATGAGCAGTTCTTC; D: TRBD2; V: TRBV4-1; J: TRBJ2-1; size: once
CDR3: CASSQEGGGLNTGELFF; DNA: TGCGCCAGCAGCCAAGAAGGCGGGGGGTTGAACACCGGGGAGCTGTTTTTT; D: TRBD2; V: TRBV4-3; J: TRBJ2-2; size: NA
CDR3: CASSHTGARGYTF; DNA: TGCGCCAGCAGCCATACAGGGGCGAGGGGCTACACCTTC; D: TRBD1; V: TRBV4-1; J: TRBJ1-2; size: medium-sized
CDR3: CASSLLGVKDRLIQYF; DNA: TGTGCCAGCAGTTTATTGGGGGTAAAGGATAGATTGATTCAGTACTTC; D: NA; V: TRBV27; J: TRBJ2-7; size: NA
CDR3: CASSHGLAGGNTQYF; DNA: TGCGCCAGCAGTCACGGACTAGCGGGGGGGAATACGCAGTATTTT; D: TRBD2; V: TRBV23-1; J: TRBJ2-3; size: few
CDR3: CASSQGGYTVGGGGANVLTF; DNA: TGCGCCAGCAGCCAAGGTGGATATACGGTAGGGGGCGGTGGGGCCAACGTCCTGACTTTC; D: TRBD1; V: TRBV4-1; J: TRBJ2-6; size: NA
CDR3: CASSRGPEAFF; DNA: TGTGCCAGCAGCCGTGGACCGGAAGCTTTCTTT; D: NA; V: TRBV7-6; J: TRBJ1-1; size: few
CDR3: CASSQDTRGNQPQHF; DNA: TGCGCCAGCAGCCAAGATACGCGGGGGAATCAGCCCCAGCATTTT; D: NA; V: TRBV4-1; J: TRBJ1-5; size: NA
CDR3: CAWSLPYEQYF; DNA: TGTGCCTGGTCGCTGCCCTACGAGCAGTACTTC; D: NA; V: TRBV30; J: TRBJ2-7; size: once
CDR3: CASSGYRGRQMIIQRAFF; DNA: TGTGCCAGCTCAGGGTATAGGGGGCGTCAGATGATCATCCAGAGAGCTTTCTTT; D: TRBD1; V: TRBV6-4; J: TRBJ1-1; size: NA
CDR3: CASSPLGRGHQETQYF; DNA: TGTGCCAGCAGCCCCCTGGGGCGGGGACACCAAGAGACCCAGTACTTC; D: NA; V: TRBV7-2; J: TRBJ2-5; size: once
CDR3: CASSLKVLNQPQHF; DNA: TGCGCCAGCAGCTTGAAGGTTCTAAATCAGCCCCAGCATTTT; D: NA; V: TRBV5-1; J: TRBJ1-5; size: NA
CDR3: CASSLAPNSFAYNEQFF; DNA: TGTGCCAGCAGCTTAGCGCCGAACAGTTTCGCCTACAATGAGCAGTTCTTC; D: NA; V: TRBV7-6; J: TRBJ2-1; size: few
CDR3: CASSLVGGYRGLGAFF; DNA: TGTGCCAGCAGCTTAGTTGGAGGGTACAGGGGGTTGGGAGCTTTCTTT; D: TRBD1; V: TRBV7-2; J: TRBJ1-1; size: NA
CDR3: CASSGSSGRGNEQFF; DNA: TGTGCCAGCAGTGGATCCAGCGGGAGGGGTAATGAGCAGTTCTTC; D: TRBD2; V: TRBV2; J: TRBJ2-1; size: NA
CDR3: CASRETGLGTEAFF; DNA: TGTGCCAGCAGGGAGACAGGTTTGGGCACTGAAGCTTTCTTT; D: NA; V: TRBV6-5; J: TRBJ1-1; size: few
CDR3: CASSLTGQDEQYF; DNA: TGTGCCAGCAGCTTGACCGGACAGGACGAGCAGTACTTC; D: TRBD1; V: TRBV7-6; J: TRBJ2-7; size: NA
CDR3: CASSQGLGSYEQYF; DNA: TGTGCCAGCAGCCAGGGACTGGGCTCCTACGAGCAGTACTTC; D: NA; V: TRBV7-2; J: TRBJ2-7; size: once
CDR3: CASSLTPADYGYTF; DNA: TGTGCCAGCAGCTTAACCCCGGCGGACTATGGCTACACCTTC; D: NA; V: TRBV11-2; J: TRBJ1-2; size: NA
CDR3: CASSPGGDTGELFF; DNA: TGTGCCAGCAGTCCCGGGGGGGACACCGGGGAGCTGTTTTTT; D: TRBD2; V: TRBV6-5; J: TRBJ2-2; size: NA
CDR3: CAISTTSGGVDTQYF; DNA: TGTGCCATCAGTACAACTAGCGGGGGGGTGGATACGCAGTATTTT; D: TRBD2; V: TRBV10-3; J: TRBJ2-3; size: NA
CDR3: CASIGPGYEQYF; DNA: TGTGCCAGCATAGGCCCGGGCTACGAGCAGTACTTC; D: NA; V: TRBV6-5; J: TRBJ2-7; size: NA
CDR3: CASSLAHWEVGNTIYF; DNA: TGTGCCAGCAGCTTAGCGCACTGGGAAGTAGGAAACACCATATATTTT; D: NA; V: TRBV7-6; J: TRBJ1-3; size: NA
CDR3: CASSIASRGNSPLHF; DNA: TGTGCCAGCAGCATCGCCTCCAGGGGTAATTCACCCCTCCACTTT; D: NA; V: TRBV7-9; J: TRBJ1-6; size: NA
CDR3: CASSELEASLYEQYF; DNA: TGCGCCAGCAGCGAGTTAGAGGCTAGTCTCTACGAGCAGTACTTC; D: NA; V: TRBV4-1; J: TRBJ2-7; size: NA
CDR3: CASKTGTNTEAFF; DNA: TGTGCCAGCAAGACGGGAACGAACACTGAAGCTTTCTTT; D: NA; V: TRBV11-2; J: TRBJ1-1; size: NA
CDR3: CATSSDPGPRETQYF; DNA: TGTGCCACCAGCTCGGATCCGGGACCCCGAGAGACCCAGTACTTC; D: NA; V: TRBV15; J: TRBJ2-5; size: NA
CDR3: CASSQGLAGNYEQYF; DNA: TGCGCCAGCAGCCAAGGACTAGCGGGGAACTACGAGCAGTACTTC; D: TRBD2; V: TRBV7-2; J: TRBJ2-7; size: NA
CDR3: CASRLTSGGPNTGELFF; DNA: TGTGCCAGCAGGTTGACTAGCGGGGGGCCGAACACCGGGGAGCTGTTTTTT; D: TRBD2; V: TRBV2; J: TRBJ2-2; size: NA
CDR3: CASSPSPRFSNEQFF; DNA: TGTGCCAGCAGTCCCTCCCCCAGGTTTAGCAATGAGCAGTTCTTC; D: NA; V: TRBV27; J: TRBJ2-1; size: NA
CDR3: CASSQGPGGYGGANVLTF; DNA: TGCGCCAGCAGCCAAGGACCAGGGGGTTATGGTGGGGCCAACGTCCTGACTTTC; D: TRBD1; V: TRBV4-1; J: TRBJ2-6; size: NA
CDR3: CASSQFTEGRDEQYF; DNA: TGCGCCAGCAGCCAGTTCACCGAGGGCAGGGACGAGCAGTACTTC; D: NA; V: TRBV4-1; J: TRBJ2-7; size: NA
CDR3: CASSSTVNYGYTF; DNA: TGTGCCAGCAGCTCGACAGTTAACTATGGCTACACCTTC; D: NA; V: TRBV14; J: TRBJ1-2; size: once